The 6 T cell receptor beta chains below come from one sample, sequenced in a study of OX40 agonist ivuxolimab in advanced cancers. Method: immunoSEQ multiplex PCR; TCRdb's copy keeps in-frame clones and lacks some. The sample holds more than 60,000 clones, 80% to 85% seen once. The sample was CD4+ or CD8+ T cells sorted from blood, taken in a trial of the OX40 agonist ivuxolimab. The receptors here all came from an adult with an advanced solid tumor such as melanoma, head and neck, liver or kidney cancer.

The CDR3, as DNA: TGTGCAAGTCGCTTAGCGATATATCTCCAGCCCCAGCATTTT. Its translation: CASRLAIYLQPQHF. V is TRBV12-2 and J is TRBJ1-5. TRBV12-2 is designated a pseudogene. The CDR3 consists of 14 residues.

J is TRBJ2-5 and V is TRBV6-1; D possibly corresponds to TRBD2 (5 bases). CDR3 length equals 13 residues. Germline values: CDR1 MNHNS, CDR2 SASEGT. V dropped 5 bases and J dropped 5 bases, with 12 bases sitting between them. The CDR3 nucleotides are TGTGCCAGCAGTTCGACGGGAAGGGAGACCCAGTACTTC. Translating it yields CASSSTGRETQYF.

This rearrangement joins TRBV19 to TRBJ1-5, with 7 bases matching TRBD1. Germline V lookup: CDR1 LNHDA, CDR2 SQIVND (reference sequence). V was pared by 3 bases and J by 1 base, with 9 bases of the junction left unmatched. CDR3 length: 17 residues. The CDR3 coding sequence is TGTGCCAGTAGTATGAACAGGGGCCCGGTGAGCAATCAGCCCCAGCATTTT. It yields the protein CASSMNRGPVSNQPQHF.

V usage is TRBV2 and J usage is TRBJ1-2, with 9 bases identical to TRBD1. V gave up 5 bases and J gave up 7 bases; unmatched junction bases: 11. This CDR3 contains 15 residues. Germline CDR1 and CDR2: SNHLY and FYNNEI. The CDR3 loop is CASSILQGAQSGYTF. CDR3 nucleotides: TGTGCCAGCAGTATCTTACAGGGGGCGCAGAGTGGCTACACCTTC.

The chain uses TRBV2 and TRBJ2-2; 8 bases align to TRBD1. V shed 4 bases and J 7 bases; nucleotides not matched to a gene: 8. Per the germline V gene, CDR1 is SNHLY and CDR2 is FYNNEI. The CDR3 has 15 amino acids. CDR3 sequence: CASSVRQGSSGELFF. For the CDR3, the DNA is TGTGCCAGCAGTGTTAGACAGGGGTCTAGCGGGGAGCTGTTTTTT.

CDR3 in amino acids: CASSLFLDIKNTDTQYF. CDR3 nucleotide sequence: TGTGCCAGCAGCTTATTTTTGGATATTAAAAACACAGATACGCAGTATTTT. This chain uses TRBV7-8 with TRBJ2-3; no reliable D call. Trimming removed 2 bases from V and 2 bases from J, with 17 bases in between. From germline, CDR1 is SGHVS and CDR2 FQNEAQ. CDR3 length: 17 amino acids.